The clone carrying this T cell receptor (beta chain) was counted a few times. Its target is unknown. This entry comes from a study of naive and memory T cell subsets. Study findings and constraints: Between naive and memory subsets, TCR abundance power law exponents differed. A few larger clonotypes appeared in naive repertoires, especially CD8, possibly memory cells re-expressing CD45RA. Activation and differentiation may alter RNA-based TCR counts.

An equimolar mix of two oligonucleotides served as the beta constant-region primer for TRBC1 and TRBC2. Ligated cDNA was amplified by four rounds of PCR with nested alpha and beta constant-region primers and SP2. A 12-nucleotide UMI and the SP2 primer were added to the cDNA 3' end by oligonucleotide ligation. TCRdb used MiXCR to reprocess the UMI-ligation and nested PCR reads, holding one entry per CDR3 protein. Here the sample spans roughly 150,000 distinct CDR3 sequences, 22% being singletons. CDR1 is SGHTA and CDR2 is FQGNSA in the germline V gene. This CDR3 contains 14 residues. J lost 4 bases, V lost 5 bases, and 4 bases had no gene match.

The rearrangement links TRBV7-2 to TRBJ1-5; 8 nucleotides match TRBD1. The sequence was obtained from a human donor in good health. What was sequenced was naive CD4+ T cells from blood. CDR3 amino acids: CASSTRTGNQPQHF. The CDR3 region has the DNA TGTGCCAGCAGCACACGGACAGGGAATCAGCCCCAGCATTTT.